Below, 5 T cell receptor beta chains from the same sample are listed, as sequenced in a study of Ad26.COV2.S vaccination and SARS-CoV-2 variants. Generated by immunoSEQ multiplex PCR, the TCRdb table keeps only in-frame clones and is missing some. The sample includes some 320,000 clones, around four fifths seen only once; the top ten take approximately 2.2%. Treatment here: some 19 received Ad26.COV2.S at low or high dose, single or two shots; 5 received placebo; per-sample allocation not given. Samples came from day 63 after the first vaccine or placebo injection. Sequenced here: peripheral blood, sampled in a trial of Ad26.COV2.S vaccine versus placebo. These receptors came from a person between 18 and 65 years old who received the Ad26.COV2.S COVID-19 vaccine or a placebo.

The genes are TRBV18 and TRBJ2-7; D is perhaps TRBD2 (7 bases). V was clipped by 6 bases and J by 6 bases, with 15 bases between them. Germline V gives CDR1 KGHSH, CDR2 LQKENI. The CDR3 has 13 residues. The CDR3 here is CASSPGRGGEQYF. CDR3 bases: TGTGCCAGCTCGCCGGGTAGGGGGGGCGAGCAGTACTTC.

This rearrangement joins TRBV5-5 to TRBJ1-5; D remains ambiguous. Germline CDR1 and CDR2: SGHKS and YYEKEE (reference sequence). Trimming cost V 3 bases and J 6 bases, with 16 bases left between them. CDR3 length: 15 residues. This chain's CDR3 is CASSSQPASRQPQHF. The CDR3 region has the DNA TGTGCCAGCAGCTCCCAACCGGCGTCTCGTCAGCCCCAGCATTTT.

This clone is a singleton in its sample. This chain links TRBV6-5 with TRBJ1-1; no firm D call. This CDR3 has 11 amino acids. CDR1 and CDR2 (germline): MNHEY, SVGAGI. V shed 6 bases and J shed 11 bases, with 13 bases lying between them. CDR3 residues: CASRTAGNAFF. The CDR3 DNA reads as TGTGCCAGCAGAACCGCGGGGAATGCTTTCTTT.

The chain joins TRBV5-1 to TRBJ2-3, with 8 bases aligning to TRBD2. The V gene's germline CDR1 is SGHRS and CDR2 YFSETQ. The ends lost 4 bases at V and 4 bases at J; junction bases unmatched: 8. The CDR3 runs 15 residues. The CDR3 nucleotides read TGCGCCAGCAGCCAGGGACTAGTTTGGCCAGATACGCAGTATTTT. Translating gives CASSQGLVWPDTQYF.

The chain uses TRBV11-2 and TRBJ2-7; 12 bases align to TRBD1. CDR1 and CDR2 from the germline V gene are SGHAT and FQNNGV. This CDR3 has 14 amino acids. After removal of 8 bases from V and 7 bases from J, the junction contained 9 bases not matched to a gene. Written as DNA, the CDR3 is TGTGCCAGCCGTTCCGGGACAGGGGGCTGGGAGCAGTACTTC. This translates into CASRSGTGGWEQYF.